Below, 27 T cell receptor beta chains from the same sample are listed, as sequenced in a study of T cells in localized non-small cell lung cancer. Sequencing was performed with immunoSEQ multiplex PCR; in TCRdb, only in-frame clones are kept and a portion is missing. This sample has tens of thousands of clones; around four fifths occur once, and the top ten carry approximately 18%. This specimen consisted of peripheral blood mononuclear cells, obtained before any cancer treatment. The receptor set was obtained from a man between 40 and 70 years old with stage III lung adenocarcinoma.

This clone was detected a few times. CDR3 amino acids: CASSPLRRIYGYTF. CDR3 DNA sequence: TGTGCCAGCAGTCCGCTCCGGCGGATCTATGGCTACACCTTC. The rearrangement joins TRBV28 to TRBJ1-2; D gene uncertain. Germline V CDR1 and CDR2: MDHEN, SYDVKM. V shed 5 bases and J shed 4 bases, with 14 bases lying between them. There are 14 residues in the CDR3.

V is TRBV5-5 and J is TRBJ1-3, with 7 nucleotides matching TRBD1. The CDR3 is 18 residues long. After removal of 0 bases from V and 3 bases from J, the junction contained 12 bases not matched to a gene. Germline CDR1 SGHKS, CDR2 YYEKEE (reference sequence). Here the CDR3 reads CASSLGPTGLSGGNTIYF. The CDR3 DNA sequence: TGTGCCAGCAGCTTGGGGCCGACAGGGTTGTCAGGTGGAAACACCATATATTTT.

This clone was seen a single time. V and J are TRBV11-2 and TRBJ1-2; 8 bases fit TRBD1. CDR1 and CDR2 from the germline V gene are SGHAT and FQNNGV. The CDR3 sequence is 13 residues long. Trimming cost V 5 bases and J 7 bases; bases outside gene matches: 6. The CDR3 loop is CASSRDRGGGYTF. CDR3 DNA: TGTGCCAGCAGCCGCGACAGGGGCGGTGGCTACACCTTC.

The chain is built from TRBV19 and TRBJ2-1; no clear D gene. This CDR3 contains 13 residues. Germline V gene lookup returns CDR1 LNHDA and CDR2 SQIVND (reference sequence). Trimming shortened V by 5 bases and J by 3 bases, and 8 bases separated the two germline ends. CDR3 region: CASSWRDYNEQFF. As DNA, the CDR3 is TGTGCCAGTAGTTGGCGTGACTACAATGAGCAGTTCTTC.

The CDR3 bases are TGTGCCAGCAGTTTCTCAGGACAGGGAGAGAATGAGCAGTTCTTC. The encoded protein is CASSFSGQGENEQFF. The chain links TRBV28 to TRBJ2-1; 8 bases line up with TRBD1. Germline-derived CDR1 and CDR2 are MDHEN and SYDVKM. V lost 3 bases, J lost 7 bases, and 8 bases stayed unmatched. This CDR3 spans 15 amino acids.

This chain joins TRBV4-3 and TRBJ2-3; 9 bases are shared with TRBD2. The J segment lost 3 bases and the V segment lost 4 bases, leaving 5 bases of the junction unmatched. The CDR3 sequence is 15 residues long. Germline V lookup: CDR1 LGHNA, CDR2 YSLEER. In DNA, the CDR3 is TGCGCCAGCAGCCCGGGGCGGGGGGGTACAGATACGCAGTATTTT. Translating gives CASSPGRGGTDTQYF.

The rearrangement joins TRBV18 to TRBJ2-2; D is possibly TRBD1 or TRBD2 (5 bases each). The CDR3 length is 16 residues. The V gene's germline CDR1 is KGHSH and CDR2 LQKENI. V lost 3 bases, J lost 3 bases, and 14 bases lay in between. CDR3: CASSPPGAGHTGELFF. Written as DNA, the CDR3 is TGTGCCAGCTCACCGCCTGGGGCGGGTCACACCGGGGAGCTGTTTTTT.

V is TRBV19 and J is TRBJ1-2, with a weak D call TRBD1 (5 bases). Per the germline V gene, CDR1 is LNHDA and CDR2 is SQIVND (reference sequence). V was cut by 7 bases and J by 5 bases, with 14 bases left in between. This CDR3 comprises 13 residues. The CDR3 coding sequence is TGTGCCAGTACTCCGGCGGGGGGATATGGCTACACCTTC. Its translation: CASTPAGGYGYTF. Complete variable domain (other parts from reference TRBV19 and TRBJ1-2): DGGITQSPKYLFRKEGQNVTLSCEQNLNHDAMYWYRQDPGQGLRLIYYSQIVNDFQKGDIAEGYSVSREKKESFPLTVTSAQKNPTAFYLCASTPAGGYGYTFGSGTRLTVV.

The rearrangement uses TRBV7-9 and TRBJ2-5, with TRBD1 matching 7 bases. The junction had 1 base not matched to a gene; V was cut back by 1 base and J by 2 bases. CDR3 length: 14 amino acids. Germline CDR1 reads SEHNR; CDR2 reads FQNEAQ (reference sequence). CDR3: CASSLGQGQETQYF. The CDR3 DNA is TGTGCCAGCAGCTTAGGACAGGGTCAAGAGACCCAGTACTTC.

V and J are TRBV5-1 and TRBJ1-6; D is possibly TRBD1 (6 bases). The germline V gene has CDR1 SGHRS and CDR2 YFSETQ. There are 15 residues in the CDR3. V gave up 0 bases and J gave up 5 bases, with 9 bases separating them. CDR3 nucleotide sequence: TGCGCCAGCAGCTTGGTTGCAGGGGATAATTCACCCCTCCACTTT. Protein: CASSLVAGDNSPLHF.

The chain carries TRBV9 and TRBJ2-7; no clear D gene. Trimming removed 0 bases at V and 0 bases at J, with 7 bases between. The CDR3 spans 14 residues. The germline V gene has CDR1 SGDLS and CDR2 YYNGEE. The CDR3 DNA sequence: TGTGCCAGCAGCGTAGGGGCCGGCTCCTACGAGCAGTACTTC. Translated: CASSVGAGSYEQYF.

This chain uses TRBV5-6 with TRBJ2-4; a possible D gene is TRBD1 (5 bases). The germline V gene has CDR1 SGHDT and CDR2 YYEEEE. The CDR3 length is 12 residues. Deletions cut 1 base from V and 8 bases from J, with 7 bases between. The CDR3 protein is CASSLQGDIQYF. CDR3 DNA sequence: TGTGCCAGCAGCTTGCAGGGTGACATTCAGTACTTC.

The J gene is TRBJ2-3, the V gene TRBV18, with TRBD2 matching 8 bases. This CDR3 has 16 amino acids. CDR1 KGHSH and CDR2 LQKENI come from the germline V gene. The junction had 5 bases not matched to a gene; V was cut back by 1 base and J by 2 bases. CDR3 loop: CASSPRSGEYTDTQYF. The CDR3 DNA sequence: TGTGCCAGCTCACCACGTAGCGGGGAATACACAGATACGCAGTATTTT. The complete variable domain, with remaining parts taken from reference TRBV18 and TRBJ2-3, reads NAGVMQNPRHLVRRRGQEARLRCSPMKGHSHVYWYRQLPEEGLKFMVYLQKENIIDESGMPKERFSAEFPKEGPSILRIQQVVRGDSAAYFCASSPRSGEYTDTQYFGPGTRLTVL.

The V call is TRBV7-6, the J call TRBJ2-3, with TRBD1 matching over 7 bases. V shed 4 bases, J shed 2 bases, and the junction held 9 bases outside the gene matches. The CDR3 length is 16 residues. The germline CDR1 and CDR2 sequences are SGHVS and FNYEAQ. The CDR3 DNA reads TGTGCCAGCAGCTCCAATACAGGGGTGAACACAGATACGCAGTATTTT. It translates to CASSSNTGVNTDTQYF. Variable domain in full (rest from reference TRBV7-6 and TRBJ2-3): GAGVSQSPRYKVTKRGQDVALRCDPISGHVSLYWYRQALGQGPEFLTYFNYEAQQDKSGLPNDRFSAERPEGSISTLTIQRTEQRDSAMYRCASSSNTGVNTDTQYFGPGTRLTVL.

This rearrangement joins TRBV19 to TRBJ1-4; no firm D call. In germline, CDR1 is LNHDA, CDR2 SQIVND (reference sequence). Deletions cut 6 bases from V and 6 bases from J, with 17 bases between. The CDR3 totals 15 residues. Written as DNA, the CDR3 is TGTGCCAGTAGGGAGAGACGGACCGATGATGAAAAACTGTTTTTT. This sequence encodes CASRERRTDDEKLFF.

The V and J genes are TRBV9 and TRBJ2-5; 8 positions match TRBD2. J lost 1 base, V lost 1 base, and 6 bases had no gene match. The CDR3 sequence is 16 residues long. Germline CDR1 reads SGDLS; CDR2 reads YYNGEE. CDR3 sequence: CASSVSAGGTQETQYF. CDR3 coding DNA: TGTGCCAGCAGCGTAAGTGCGGGGGGTACCCAAGAGACCCAGTACTTC. The variable domain in full, completed from reference TRBV9 and TRBJ2-5, reads DSGVTQTPKHLITATGQRVTLRCSPRSGDLSVYWYQQSLDQGLQFLIQYYNGEERAKGNILERFSAQQFPDLHSELNLSSLELGDSALYFCASSVSAGGTQETQYFGPGTRLLVL.

V and J are TRBV28 and TRBJ1-2; the D gene is possibly TRBD1 (5 bases). Germline loops: CDR1 MDHEN, CDR2 SYDVKM. The V gene lost 10 bases and the J gene lost 5 bases, with 11 bases spanning the gap. The CDR3 consists of 11 residues. The CDR3 sequence is CAISGNYGYTF. The CDR3 bases are TGTGCCATTTCAGGGAATTATGGCTACACCTTC.

This rearrangement joins TRBV18 to TRBJ2-5; the D is unclear. Germline CDR1 reads KGHSH; CDR2 reads LQKENI. CDR3 size: 13 residues. The V and J ends lost 6 bases and 5 bases respectively, with 13 bases between them. The CDR3 region is CASSAEFGETQYF. As DNA, the CDR3 is TGTGCCAGCTCCGCTGAGTTCGGGGAGACCCAGTACTTC.

The chain employs TRBV5-8 and TRBJ2-7; no clear D gene. Germline V gene sequence: CDR1 SGHTS, CDR2 YDEGEE. The CDR3 contains 14 residues. Trimming shortened V by 0 bases and J by 4 bases, and 11 bases separated the two germline ends. CDR3 region: CASSLGRRGYEQYF. Here the CDR3 DNA reads TGTGCCAGCAGCTTGGGCAGGCGTGGGTACGAGCAGTACTTC.

This rearrangement joins TRBV7-9 to TRBJ2-5; tentatively, D is TRBD1 or TRBD2 (6 bases each). Germline-derived CDR1 and CDR2 are SEHNR and FQNEAQ (reference sequence). CDR3 length: 16 amino acids. Deletions cut 7 bases from V and 2 bases from J, with 20 bases between. CDR3 sequence: CASNGGVGSRQETQYF. The CDR3 bases are TGTGCCAGCAACGGGGGCGTGGGGTCGAGACAAGAGACCCAGTACTTC.

CDR3 in amino acids: CASSKTGTGGIMNTEAFF. In DNA form, the CDR3 reads TGTGCCAGCAGCAAAACCGGGACAGGGGGTATCATGAACACTGAAGCTTTCTTT. The chain employs TRBV7-3 and TRBJ1-1; TRBD1 matches at 11 bases. The junction had 11 bases not matched to a gene; V was cut back by 5 bases and J by 0 bases. There are 18 residues in the CDR3. Germline V gives CDR1 SGHTA, CDR2 FQGTGA.

J is TRBJ2-3 and V is TRBV4-1; 15 nucleotides agree with TRBD2. The CDR3 is 18 amino acids. J gave up 4 bases and V 4 bases, and 9 bases lay outside the gene matches. Germline-derived CDR1 and CDR2 are MGHRA and YSYEKL. The CDR3 protein is CASSPQGLAGGEADTQYF. In nucleotides, the CDR3 is TGCGCCAGCAGCCCCCAAGGACTAGCGGGGGGGGAAGCAGATACGCAGTATTTT.

The chain carries TRBV10-3 and TRBJ1-6; D is possibly TRBD1 (5 bases). The germline CDR1 and CDR2 sequences are ENHRY and SYGVKD. This CDR3 is built from 15 residues. The V end lost 3 bases, the J end lost 5 bases, and 11 bases lay between the germline ends. The CDR3 bases are TGTGCCATCAGTGACCGGGACGGCGATAATTCACCCCTCCACTTT. Amino acid sequence: CAISDRDGDNSPLHF.

The rearrangement links TRBV9 to TRBJ1-2; D perhaps matches TRBD1 (6 bases). This CDR3 has 17 amino acids. Germline assignment: CDR1 SGDLS and CDR2 YYNGEE. With 0 bases removed from V and 3 bases from J, the gap between germline ends came to 18 bases. The CDR3 DNA follows: TGTGCCAGCAGCGTAGATCCGACAGGAGAGGTGGACTATGGCTACACCTTC. Its translation: CASSVDPTGEVDYGYTF.

The table lists this clone with a count of one. Here the CDR3 reads CASTSYGGRKFGYTF. CDR3 DNA: TGCGCCAGCACCTCCTATGGGGGGAGGAAGTTTGGCTACACCTTC. The chain combines TRBV10-1 with TRBJ1-2, with a possible D match to TRBD1 (5 bases). This CDR3 comprises 15 residues. Trimming cost V 7 bases and J 7 bases, with 22 bases left between them. Germline values: CDR1 WNHNN, CDR2 SYGVQD (reference sequence).

V usage is TRBV14 and J usage is TRBJ2-5; D not resolved. V lost 1 base and J 5 bases, leaving 5 bases between the germline ends. CDR3 length equals 12 residues. Germline assignment: CDR1 SGHDN and CDR2 FVKESK. The CDR3 loop is CASSQGFETQYF. The CDR3 DNA follows: TGTGCCAGCAGCCAAGGGTTTGAGACCCAGTACTTC. Using reference TRBV14 and TRBJ2-5 for the parts outside the CDR3, the full variable domain is EAGVTQFPSHSVIEKGQTVTLRCDPISGHDNLYWYRRVMGKEIKFLLHFVKESKQDESGMPNNRFLAERTGGTYSTLKVQPAELEDSGVYFCASSQGFETQYFGPGTRLLVL.

The chain has TRBV7-3 and TRBJ1-6; a weak D match, TRBD1 (5 bases). Per the germline V gene, CDR1 is SGHTA and CDR2 is FQGTGA. This CDR3 comprises 14 residues. Deletions cut 5 bases from V and 3 bases from J, with 8 bases between. The CDR3 DNA follows: TGTGCCAGCAGCCTAGACAGCTATAATTCACCCCTCCACTTT. Amino acid sequence: CASSLDSYNSPLHF. The full variable domain, completed using reference TRBV7-3 and TRBJ1-6, is GAGVSQTPSNKVTEKGKYVELRCDPISGHTALYWYRQSLGQGPEFLIYFQGTGAADDSGLPNDRFFAVRPEGSVSTLKIQRTERGDSAVYLCASSLDSYNSPLHFGNGTRLTVT.